This entry features one T cell receptor (beta chain) sequence. Its antigen is not known. J lost 1 base, V lost 0 bases, and 1 base had no gene match. CDR1 is LGHDT and CDR2 is YNNKEL in the germline V gene (reference sequence). CDR3 length: 16 residues. The sample belongs to a study of T cell responses to AZD1222 COVID-19 vaccine. Study results and caveats: It should be noted that donors were predominantly white British and more often female, and clonal diversity was possibly underestimated. Baseline serology detected seropositivity in only a handful of AZD1222 recipients. Regions left unmutated in variants are reportedly the target of nearly half of spike-specific TCRs.

Here immunoSEQ multiplex PCR was the method, and the copy in TCRdb shows in-frame clones only, minus some. Here the sample spans 100,000 to 120,000 clones, less than 90% being singletons. The TCR comes from an adult in good health. Source: peripheral blood, taken on day 0 of AZD1222 vaccination. This rearrangement joins TRBV3-1 (or the pseudogene TRBV3-2) to TRBJ1-2; 11 bases match TRBD1. The DNA for the CDR3 is TGTGCCAGCAGCCAAGACGGGACAGGGGGTAACTATGGCTACACCTTC. This translates into CASSQDGTGGNYGYTF.